This entry lists 32 T cell receptor beta chains sequenced from one sample in a study of human T cells and chemical hapten exposure. TCRdb re-analysed the RACE reads in MiXCR, keeping a single row per CDR3 protein. The table lists about 100,000 distinct CDR3 sequences, 9.5% to 11% of them singletons. The time point is: patch test 1, 2 weeks after DPC sensitization. Treatment of the sample: therapeutic diphenylcyclopropenone sensitization with weekly scalp DPC. Source: whole blood, taken in connection with sensitization to the hapten diphenylcyclopropenone (DPC). The receptor source for this set is a woman aged 40 to 55 with alopecia areata. Some clones in this sample may be carry-over from other donors' samples.

This clonotype has a count of ten or more. The DNA for the CDR3 is TGTGCCAGCAACACCCCCGGCACCGGGACAGGGGATCGGGGGGCCCAGCATTTT. As protein: CASNTPGTGTGDRGAQHF. The chain recombines TRBV28 with TRBJ1-5; 10 nucleotides line up with TRBD1. Germline trimming cut 7 bases from V and 11 bases from J; bases unmatched to any gene: 23. The CDR3 length is 18 residues. The germline CDR1 and CDR2 sequences are MDHEN and SYDVKM. Filled out from reference TRBV28 and TRBJ1-5, the complete variable domain reads DVKVTQSSRYLVKRTGEKVFLECVQDMDHENMFWYRQDPGLGLRLIYFSYDVKMKEKGDIPEGYSVSREKKERFSLILESASTNQTSMYLCASNTPGTGTGDRGAQHFGDGTRLSIL.

There are many counts of this clonotype. The V call is TRBV3-1, the J call TRBJ1-5; a weak D match, TRBD1 (6 bases). The CDR3 covers 15 residues. The V end was cut by 0 bases, the J end by 6 bases, with 12 bases between. Germline values: CDR1 LGHDT, CDR2 YNNKEL (reference sequence). CDR3 in DNA: TGTGCCAGCAGCCAAGATACAGGGTTCGGTCAGCCCCAGCATTTT. This gives the protein CASSQDTGFGQPQHF.

In its sample, this clonotype was seen many times. V gene TRBV10-2 combines with J gene TRBJ2-5; D remains unclear. Trimming stripped 8 bases from V and 5 bases from J, with 9 bases between. CDR1 and CDR2 from the germline V gene are WSHSY and SAAADI. The CDR3 contains 11 residues. The CDR3 sequence: CASGPLETQYF. The CDR3 DNA reads TGCGCCAGCGGTCCCCTCGAGACCCAGTACTTC.

This clonotype has ten or more counts. The chain recombines TRBV29-1 with TRBJ2-2; TRBD1 or TRBD2 may be the D gene (6 bases each). CDR3 length: 14 residues. Germline V lookup: CDR1 SQVTM, CDR2 ANQGSEA. V was trimmed by 3 bases and J by 4 bases, leaving 12 bases between them. In DNA, the CDR3 is TGCAGCGTTGACGAGGGGGGAGGCACCGGGGAGCTGTTTTTT. It specifies CSVDEGGGTGELFF.

The V call is TRBV4-3, the J call TRBJ2-1, with 9 bases aligning to TRBD2. CDR3 length equals 20 residues. Germline V gives CDR1 LGHNA, CDR2 YSLEER. Trimming cost V 0 bases and J 4 bases; bases outside gene matches: 16. The CDR3 loop is CASSQDSYQTSGKWYNEQFF. CDR3 sequence (DNA): TGCGCCAGCAGCCAAGACTCGTATCAGACTAGCGGAAAGTGGTACAATGAGCAGTTCTTC.

The table lists this clonotype with many counts. The chain combines TRBV6-2 or TRBV6-3 with TRBJ2-5, with 9 bases aligning to TRBD2. This CDR3 spans 15 amino acids. Germline values: CDR1 MNHEY, CDR2 SVGEGT. V shed 0 bases, J shed 4 bases, and the junction held 3 bases outside the gene matches. The CDR3 nucleotides read TGTGCCAGCAGTTACTCGACTAGCGGAGGAGAGACCCAGTACTTC. Protein: CASSYSTSGGETQYF.

This clonotype was found a few times. The chain combines TRBV19 with TRBJ2-3, with TRBD2 matching over 9 bases. Germline lookup yields CDR1 LNHDA and CDR2 SQIVND (reference sequence). J lost 3 bases, V lost 1 base, and 5 bases had no gene match. The CDR3 has 16 residues. DNA for the CDR3: TGTGCCAGTAGTATAGGGCGGGGGGGCCGGACAGATACGCAGTATTTT. It is translated as CASSIGRGGRTDTQYF.

As to this clonotype: A much larger clone sits a single nucleotide away, making a read error possible. V usage is TRBV5-5 and J usage is TRBJ2-7; 11 bases are shared with TRBD2. This CDR3 contains 15 residues. Germline lookup yields CDR1 SGHKS and CDR2 YYEKEE (reference sequence). CDR3 coding DNA: TGTGCCAGCAGCCCGACTAGCGGGGCCCCCTACGAGCAGTGCTTC. As protein: CASSPTSGAPYEQCF.

This clonotype was seen many times. This rearrangement joins TRBV6-2 or TRBV6-3 to TRBJ1-1, with TRBD1 identical over 7 bases. Trimming took 6 bases from V and 7 from J; bases not matched to a gene: 11. Looked up from germline, CDR1 is MNHEY and CDR2 is SVGEGT. This CDR3 is built from 14 residues. CDR3 amino acids: CASSSRTGYLEAFF. The CDR3 bases are TGTGCCAGCAGCTCCCGGACAGGCTACCTTGAAGCTTTCTTT.

The chain recombines TRBV18 with TRBJ1-1; a possible D gene is TRBD1 (5 bases). The V end was cut by 3 bases, the J end by 0 bases, with 11 bases between. The CDR3 runs to 15 residues. Looked up from germline, CDR1 is KGHSH and CDR2 is LQKENI. CDR3 residues: CASSPGRGLNTEAFF. In DNA form, the CDR3 reads TGTGCCAGCTCACCGGGGCGGGGACTGAACACTGAAGCTTTCTTT.

The rearrangement joins TRBV12-3 or TRBV12-4 to TRBJ1-5, with D tentatively TRBD1 (5 bases). This CDR3 region has 15 residues. V was cut by 5 bases and J by 4 bases, with 15 bases left in between. The CDR3 DNA reads TGTGCCAGCAGTATCCGGGACGGTGCTAATCAGCCCCAGCATTTT. Translation: CASSIRDGANQPQHF.

This clonotype was seen repeatedly, ten times or more. V gene TRBV29-1 combines with J gene TRBJ2-3; D may correspond to TRBD1 or TRBD2 (5 bases each). This CDR3 spans 13 amino acids. Trimming pared 7 bases from V and 0 bases from J, leaving 11 bases between. Germline CDR1 is SQVTM and CDR2 is ANQGSEA. In nucleotides, the CDR3 is TGCAGCGCGAGAGGGGACAGCACAGATACGCAGTATTTT. This translates into CSARGDSTDTQYF.

This clonotype was detected many times. The rearrangement uses TRBV2 and TRBJ2-2; TRBD2 matches 10 bases. Trimming took 3 bases from V and 3 from J; bases not matched to a gene: 7. The CDR3 has 17 amino acids. CDR1 and CDR2 (germline): SNHLY, FYNNEI. The CDR3 reads CASSEPSGSGDTGELFF. The CDR3 region has the DNA TGTGCCAGCAGTGAGCCTAGCGGGAGCGGGGACACCGGGGAGCTGTTTTTT.

The chain recombines TRBV9 with TRBJ1-5; D may be TRBD1 (5 bases). CDR3 size: 14 residues. Trimming stripped 3 bases from V and 2 bases from J, with 9 bases between. Germline loops: CDR1 SGDLS, CDR2 YYNGEE. The DNA for the CDR3 is TGTGCCAGCAGCGGGACACCAGGCAATCAGCCCCAGCATTTT. Its protein is CASSGTPGNQPQHF. The full variable domain, rest sourced from reference TRBV9 and TRBJ1-5, is DSGVTQTPKHLITATGQRVTLRCSPRSGDLSVYWYQQSLDQGLQFLIQYYNGEERAKGNILERFSAQQFPDLHSELNLSSLELGDSALYFCASSGTPGNQPQHFGDGTRLSIL.

The chain is built from TRBV28 and TRBJ2-5; weak D call: TRBD1 (6 bases). This CDR3 region has 15 residues. The V end lost 5 bases, the J end lost 4 bases, and 17 bases lay between the germline ends. Germline V lookup: CDR1 MDHEN, CDR2 SYDVKM. CDR3 in amino acids: CASSPGWGQRETQYF. CDR3 bases: TGTGCCAGCAGTCCGGGTTGGGGACAAAGAGAGACCCAGTACTTC.

The chain is built from TRBV3-1 and TRBJ1-2; 7 bases are a match to TRBD1. Germline CDR1 is LGHDT and CDR2 is YNNKEL (reference sequence). CDR3 length equals 15 residues. V lost 0 bases and J lost 7; bases outside the gene matches: 8. The CDR3 loop reads CASSQDLARGAGYTF. The CDR3 nucleotides are TGTGCCAGCAGCCAAGATTTGGCCAGGGGGGCTGGCTACACCTTC.

The genes are TRBV20-1 and TRBJ2-3, with 8 bases aligning to TRBD2. With 2 bases clipped from V and 1 base from J, the junction kept 11 bases outside the gene matches. CDR3 size: 17 residues. CDR1 is DFQATT and CDR2 is SNEGSKA in the germline V gene (reference sequence). The CDR3 coding sequence is TGCAGTGCTAGACTAGCGGGCCGAGGAGGCGGCACAGATACGCAGTATTTT. It specifies CSARLAGRGGGTDTQYF.

This clonotype was detected many times. The chain combines TRBV20-1 with TRBJ2-1, with no clear D. The germline V gene encodes CDR1 DFQATT and CDR2 SNEGSKA (reference sequence). Between the trimmed V and J ends, which lost 0 bases and 0 bases, there was a span of 6 bases. The CDR3 has 14 residues. This CDR3 reads CSARDPSSYNEQFF. The CDR3 coding sequence is TGCAGTGCTAGAGATCCTAGCTCCTACAATGAGCAGTTCTTC.

This clonotype has at least ten counts. The V call is TRBV18, the J call TRBJ1-1, with 9 bases fitting TRBD1. The CDR3 sequence is 17 residues long. Germline-derived CDR1 and CDR2 are KGHSH and LQKENI. J gave up 2 bases and V 2 bases, and 9 bases lay outside the gene matches. The CDR3 spells CASSPKSSDRGNTEAFF. The CDR3 DNA reads as TGTGCCAGCTCACCAAAATCCTCGGACAGGGGAAACACTGAAGCTTTCTTT.

This clonotype was detected ten times or more. The V call is TRBV27, the J call TRBJ2-6; D remains ambiguous. V gave up 7 bases and J gave up 0 bases, with 10 bases separating them. The CDR3 consists of 15 residues. The germline V gene encodes CDR1 MNHEY and CDR2 SMNVEV (reference sequence). DNA of the CDR3: TGTGCCAGCACCAATTGGGTCTCTGGGGCCAACGTCCTGACTTTC. Translating gives CASTNWVSGANVLTF.

This clonotype was observed many times. The chain carries TRBV11-2 and TRBJ2-1, with TRBD2 as a possible D gene (6 bases). Trimming cost V 5 bases and J 5 bases, with 19 bases left between them. The germline V gene has CDR1 SGHAT and CDR2 FQNNGV. This CDR3 comprises 16 residues. The CDR3 DNA reads as TGTGCCAGCAGCCGGGGGATACGGGGAACCAACAATGAGCAGTTCTTC. The encoded protein is CASSRGIRGTNNEQFF.

This clonotype was counted between two and nine times. The genes are TRBV12-3 or TRBV12-4 and TRBJ1-5; weak D call: TRBD1 (6 bases). The CDR3 extends over 14 amino acids. Deletions cut 6 bases from V and 6 bases from J, with 15 bases between. CDR3 bases: TGTGCCAGCAGCTTTACAGGGCTTCGTCAGCCCCAGCATTTT. Translated: CASSFTGLRQPQHF.

In this sample, this clonotype turned up many times. The chain uses TRBV5-4 and TRBJ1-2; D unclear. The length of the CDR3 is 15 residues. Germline CDR1 and CDR2: SGHNT and YYREEE (reference sequence). The V end was cut by 6 bases, the J end by 7 bases, with 22 bases between. CDR3 bases: TGTGCCAGCACAAACTTGCGGGGAGGGCCGAGTGGCTACACCTTC. Translating gives CASTNLRGGPSGYTF.

CDR3 protein: CASSADFTSGREQYF. The CDR3 DNA is TGTGCCAGCAGCGCGGACTTTACTAGCGGGAGGGAGCAGTACTTC. This chain joins TRBV9 and TRBJ2-7; 12 bases match TRBD2. Unmatched junction bases numbered 8, after V lost 3 bases and J lost 7 bases. CDR1 and CDR2 from the germline V gene are SGDLS and YYNGEE. The CDR3 consists of 15 residues.

The V and J genes are TRBV7-3 and TRBJ1-6; TRBD1 agrees at 7 bases. The CDR3 consists of 14 residues. V trimming: 5 bases; J trimming: 12 bases; junction bases outside the gene matches: 10. The V gene's germline CDR1 is SGHTA and CDR2 FQGTGA. CDR3 in DNA: TGTGCCAGCAGCCGGGACAGCCTGGTGGGACCCCTCCACTTT. As protein: CASSRDSLVGPLHF.

This clonotype showed up many times. V is TRBV7-3 and J is TRBJ2-3; the match to TRBD2 covers 15 bases. This CDR3 is built from 16 residues. J lost 6 bases, V lost 4 bases, and 5 bases had no gene match. Germline V gives CDR1 SGHTA, CDR2 FQGTGA. The CDR3, as DNA: TGTGCCAGCAGCTGGACTAGCGGGGGGGCATCGGATACGCAGTATTTT. Translation gives CASSWTSGGASDTQYF.

This clonotype showed up many times. The J gene is TRBJ2-7, the V gene TRBV5-4; TRBD2 matches 8 bases. The CDR3 runs to 14 residues. V shed 6 bases, J shed 4 bases, and the junction held 9 bases outside the gene matches. The germline gives CDR1 SGHNT, CDR2 YYREEE (reference sequence). CDR3 protein: CASTLGLAGYEQYF. The CDR3 DNA follows: TGTGCCAGCACTCTCGGGCTAGCGGGTTACGAGCAGTACTTC.

This clonotype was observed a handful of times. The rearrangement links TRBV7-8 to TRBJ1-2; weak D call: TRBD1 (6 bases). V dropped 6 bases and J dropped 7 bases, with 18 bases sitting between them. Looked up from germline, CDR1 is SGHVS and CDR2 is FQNEAQ. This CDR3 contains 14 residues. The CDR3 DNA follows: TGTGCCAGCAGTCCTAACAGGGACATGAGTGGCTACACCTTC. Its translation: CASSPNRDMSGYTF.

This clonotype was seen a few times. The V and J genes are TRBV10-3 and TRBJ2-1, with TRBD1 matching over 8 bases. The germline CDR1 and CDR2 sequences are ENHRY and SYGVKD. The CDR3 is 15 residues long. V was clipped by 7 bases and J by 1 base; unmatched bases: 6. The CDR3 DNA is TGTGCCATCACCTTGGACAGGGCTTCCTACAATGAGCAGTTCTTC. Translated: CAITLDRASYNEQFF.

The V gene is TRBV3-1, the J gene TRBJ1-2, with D unresolved. Deletions cut 1 base from V and 11 bases from J, with 8 bases between. Germline CDR1 reads LGHDT; CDR2 reads YNNKEL (reference sequence). CDR3 size: 11 residues. The CDR3 reads CASSQVYRYTF. CDR3 coding DNA: TGTGCCAGCAGCCAAGTGTATCGGTACACCTTC.

This clonotype was picked up many times. This chain links TRBV18 with TRBJ2-1, with 7 bases fitting TRBD1. The length of the CDR3 is 14 residues. V lost 5 bases and J lost 6; bases outside the gene matches: 7. Germline V gene data show CDR1 as KGHSH and CDR2 as LQKENI. DNA for the CDR3: TGTGCCAGCTCAAACAACAGGGGACCCAATGAGCAGTTCTTC. As protein: CASSNNRGPNEQFF.

The DNA of the CDR3 is TGCAGCGTTGAGGTCTCTGGGGTCTCCTACAATGAGCAGTTCTTC. It is translated as CSVEVSGVSYNEQFF. V and J are TRBV29-1 and TRBJ2-1, with D hard to call. Germline V gene lookup returns CDR1 SQVTM and CDR2 ANQGSEA. V lost 3 bases, J lost 0 bases, and 12 bases lay in between. The CDR3 is made up of 15 amino acids.